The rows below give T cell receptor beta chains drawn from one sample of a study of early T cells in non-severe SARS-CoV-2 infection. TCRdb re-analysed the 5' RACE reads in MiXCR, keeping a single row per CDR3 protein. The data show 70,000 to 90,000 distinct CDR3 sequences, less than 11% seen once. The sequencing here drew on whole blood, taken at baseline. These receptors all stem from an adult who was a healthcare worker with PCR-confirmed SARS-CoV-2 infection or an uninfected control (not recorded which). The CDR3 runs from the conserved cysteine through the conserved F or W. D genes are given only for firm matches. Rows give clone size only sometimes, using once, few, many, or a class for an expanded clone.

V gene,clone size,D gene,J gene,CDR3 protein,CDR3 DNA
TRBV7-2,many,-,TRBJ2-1,CATKVPGLYNEQFF,TGTGCCACCAAGGTACCGGGACTTTACAATGAGCAGTTCTTC
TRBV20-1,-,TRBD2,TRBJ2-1,CSARSVAGWYEQFF,TGCAGTGCTAGAAGCGTAGCGGGATGGTATGAGCAGTTCTTC
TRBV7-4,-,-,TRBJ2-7,CASSLKVYF,TGTGCCAGCAGCTTAAAGGTATACTTC
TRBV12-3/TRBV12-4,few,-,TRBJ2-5,CASSLVRGISETQYF,TGTGCCAGCAGTTTGGTGAGGGGGATATCGGAGACCCAGTACTTC
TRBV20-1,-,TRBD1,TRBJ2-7,CSAAWDSSYEQYF,TGCAGTGCTGCATGGGACAGCTCCTACGAGCAGTACTTC
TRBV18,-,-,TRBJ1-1,CASSQTVDITEAFF,TGTGCCAGCTCACAAACAGTTGACATTACTGAAGCTTTCTTT
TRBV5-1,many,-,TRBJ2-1,CASSLGDPLSYNEQFF,TGCGCCAGCAGCTTGGGTGACCCTCTATCCTACAATGAGCAGTTCTTC
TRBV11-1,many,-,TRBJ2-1,CASSLRSGNEQFF,TGTGCCAGCAGCTTAAGATCTGGCAATGAGCAGTTCTTC
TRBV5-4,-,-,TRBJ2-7,CASSLTGPYEQYF,TGTGCCAGCAGCTTAACCGGTCCCTACGAGCAGTACTTC
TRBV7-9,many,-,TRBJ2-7,CASSPRDTSYEQYF,TGTGCCAGCAGCCCGCGGGACACTTCCTACGAGCAGTACTTC
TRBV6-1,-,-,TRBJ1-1,CASSEKLHIGRAEAFF,TGTGCCAGCAGTGAAAAGCTTCACATTGGTCGTGCTGAAGCTTTCTTT
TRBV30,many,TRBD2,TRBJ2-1,CAWLAGRYNEQFF,TGTGCCTGGCTAGCGGGGCGGTACAATGAGCAGTTCTTC
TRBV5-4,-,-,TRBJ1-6,CASSLTQGNSPLHF,TGTGCCAGCAGCTTGACTCAAGGCAATTCACCCCTCCACTTT
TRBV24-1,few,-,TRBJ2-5,CATSYGGKETQYF,TGTGCCACCTCCTACGGTGGGAAAGAGACCCAGTACTTC
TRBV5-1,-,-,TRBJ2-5,CASSLGGLKETQYF,TGCGCCAGCAGCTTAGGGGGACTAAAAGAGACCCAGTACTTC
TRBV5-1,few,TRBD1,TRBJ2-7,CASSTGQGTYEQYF,TGCGCCAGCAGCACGGGACAGGGCACCTACGAGCAGTACTTC
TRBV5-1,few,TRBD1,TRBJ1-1,CASSYGQGPTEAFF,TGCGCCAGCAGCTATGGACAGGGGCCCACTGAAGCTTTCTTT
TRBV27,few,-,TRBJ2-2,CASSYTGPGELFF,TGTGCCAGCAGTTACACAGGGCCCGGGGAGCTGTTTTTT
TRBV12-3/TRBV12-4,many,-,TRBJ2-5,CASSPTGIRETQYF,TGTGCCAGCAGTCCGACAGGAATCCGGGAGACCCAGTACTTC
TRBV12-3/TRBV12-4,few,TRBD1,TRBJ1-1,CASSLGPQGGTEAFF,TGTGCCAGCAGTTTAGGCCCACAGGGGGGGACTGAAGCTTTCTTT